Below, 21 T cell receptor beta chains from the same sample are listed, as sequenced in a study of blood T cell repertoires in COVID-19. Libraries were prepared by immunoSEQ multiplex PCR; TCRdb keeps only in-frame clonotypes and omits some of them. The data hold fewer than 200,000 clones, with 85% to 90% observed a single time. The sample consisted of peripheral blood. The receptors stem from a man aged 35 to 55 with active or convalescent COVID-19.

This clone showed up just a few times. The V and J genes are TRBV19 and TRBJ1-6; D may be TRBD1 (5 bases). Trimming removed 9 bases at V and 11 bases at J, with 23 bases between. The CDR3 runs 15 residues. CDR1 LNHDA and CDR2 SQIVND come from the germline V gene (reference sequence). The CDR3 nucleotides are TGTGCCAGCCTTCCCGGGGGGACCTGGCAGGCACCCCTCCACTTT. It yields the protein CASLPGGTWQAPLHF.

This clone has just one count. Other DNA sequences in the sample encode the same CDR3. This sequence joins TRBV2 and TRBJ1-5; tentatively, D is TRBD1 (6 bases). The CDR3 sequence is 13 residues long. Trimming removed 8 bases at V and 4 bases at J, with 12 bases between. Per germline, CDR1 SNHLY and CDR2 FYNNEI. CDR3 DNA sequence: TGTGCCAGCGGAACGGACAGTAATCAGCCCCAGCATTTT. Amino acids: CASGTDSNQPQHF.

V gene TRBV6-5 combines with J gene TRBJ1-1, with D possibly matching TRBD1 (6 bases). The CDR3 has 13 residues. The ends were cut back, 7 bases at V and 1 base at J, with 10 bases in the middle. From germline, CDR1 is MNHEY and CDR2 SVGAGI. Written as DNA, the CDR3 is TGTGCCAGCAACCCACAGGGGAACACTGAAGCTTTCTTT. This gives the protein CASNPQGNTEAFF.

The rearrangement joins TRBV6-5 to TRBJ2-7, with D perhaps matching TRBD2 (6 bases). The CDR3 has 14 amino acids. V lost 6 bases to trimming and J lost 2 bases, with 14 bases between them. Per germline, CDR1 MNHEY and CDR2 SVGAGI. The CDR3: CASRKGTGPYEQYF. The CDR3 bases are TGTGCCAGCAGGAAGGGGACTGGGCCCTACGAGCAGTACTTC.

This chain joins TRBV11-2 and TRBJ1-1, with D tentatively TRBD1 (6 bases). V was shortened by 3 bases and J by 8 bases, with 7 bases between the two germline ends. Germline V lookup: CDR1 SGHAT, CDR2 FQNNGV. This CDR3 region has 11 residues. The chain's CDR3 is CASSLQGEAFF. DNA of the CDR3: TGTGCCAGCAGCTTGCAGGGGGAAGCTTTCTTT.

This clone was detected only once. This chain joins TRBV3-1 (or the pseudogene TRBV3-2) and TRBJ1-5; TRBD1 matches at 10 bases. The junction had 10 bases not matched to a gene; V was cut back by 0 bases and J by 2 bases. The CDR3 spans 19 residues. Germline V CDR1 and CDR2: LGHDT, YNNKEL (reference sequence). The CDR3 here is CASSQDRDRGRQGNQPQHF. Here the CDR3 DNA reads TGTGCCAGCAGCCAAGACCGTGACAGGGGGCGACAGGGCAATCAGCCCCAGCATTTT.

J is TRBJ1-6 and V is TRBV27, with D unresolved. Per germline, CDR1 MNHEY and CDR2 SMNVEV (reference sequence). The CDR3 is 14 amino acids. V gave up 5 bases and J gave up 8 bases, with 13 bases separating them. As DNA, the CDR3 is TGTGCCAGCAGTAAAACATCGGGTTATTCACCCCTCCACTTT. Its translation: CASSKTSGYSPLHF.

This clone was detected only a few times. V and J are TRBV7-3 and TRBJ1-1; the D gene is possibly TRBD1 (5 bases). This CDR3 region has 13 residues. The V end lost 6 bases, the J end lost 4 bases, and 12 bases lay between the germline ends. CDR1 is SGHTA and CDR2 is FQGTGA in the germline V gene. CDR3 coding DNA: TGTGCCAGCAGTTGGGGCCGAGGCACTGAAGCTTTCTTT. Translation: CASSWGRGTEAFF.

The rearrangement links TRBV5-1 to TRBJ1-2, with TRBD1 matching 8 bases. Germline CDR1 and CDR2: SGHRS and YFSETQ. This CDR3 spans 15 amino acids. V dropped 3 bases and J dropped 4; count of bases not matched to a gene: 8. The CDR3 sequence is CASSWTATGGYGYTF. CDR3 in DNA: TGCGCCAGCAGCTGGACCGCTACAGGGGGCTATGGCTACACCTTC.

The CDR3 DNA reads as TGTGCCAGCACTCAGGGGGCGTCTAATGAAAAACTGTTTTTT. This sequence encodes CASTQGASNEKLFF. This chain links TRBV7-9 with TRBJ1-4, with 8 bases that match TRBD1. V shed 7 bases and J 3 bases; nucleotides not matched to a gene: 4. Germline V gives CDR1 SEHNR, CDR2 FQNEAQ (reference sequence). The CDR3 loop spans 14 amino acids.

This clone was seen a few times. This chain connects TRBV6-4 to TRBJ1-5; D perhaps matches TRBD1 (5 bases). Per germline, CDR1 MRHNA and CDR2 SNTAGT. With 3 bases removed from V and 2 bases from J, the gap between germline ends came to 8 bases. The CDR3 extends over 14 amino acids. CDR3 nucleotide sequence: TGTGCCAGCAGTGAAGGGGATGGCAATCAGCCCCAGCATTTT. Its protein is CASSEGDGNQPQHF.

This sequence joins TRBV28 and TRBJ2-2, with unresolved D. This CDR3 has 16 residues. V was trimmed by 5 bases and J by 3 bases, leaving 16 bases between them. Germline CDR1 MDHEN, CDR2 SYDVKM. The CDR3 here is CASSPSVVRYTGELFF. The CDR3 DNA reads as TGTGCCAGCAGTCCTTCGGTGGTGCGGTACACCGGGGAGCTGTTTTTT.

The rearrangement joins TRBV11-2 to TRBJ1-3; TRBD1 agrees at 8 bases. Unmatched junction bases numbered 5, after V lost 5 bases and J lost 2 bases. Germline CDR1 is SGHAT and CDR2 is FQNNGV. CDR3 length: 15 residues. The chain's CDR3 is CASSPTGAAGNTIYF. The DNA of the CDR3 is TGTGCCAGCAGCCCGACAGGGGCAGCTGGAAACACCATATATTTT.

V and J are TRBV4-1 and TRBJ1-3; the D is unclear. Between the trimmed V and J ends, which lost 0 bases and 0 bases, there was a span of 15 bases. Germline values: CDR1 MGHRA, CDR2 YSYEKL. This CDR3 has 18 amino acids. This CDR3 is CASSQDYPQKYSGNTIYF. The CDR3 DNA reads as TGCGCCAGCAGCCAAGATTACCCCCAGAAATACTCTGGAAACACCATATATTTT.

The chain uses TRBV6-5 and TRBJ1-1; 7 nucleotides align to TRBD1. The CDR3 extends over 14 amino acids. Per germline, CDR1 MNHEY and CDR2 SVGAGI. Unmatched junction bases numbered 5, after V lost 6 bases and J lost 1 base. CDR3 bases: TGTGCCAGCAGCATGGGACAGAAGAACACTGAAGCTTTCTTT. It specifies CASSMGQKNTEAFF.

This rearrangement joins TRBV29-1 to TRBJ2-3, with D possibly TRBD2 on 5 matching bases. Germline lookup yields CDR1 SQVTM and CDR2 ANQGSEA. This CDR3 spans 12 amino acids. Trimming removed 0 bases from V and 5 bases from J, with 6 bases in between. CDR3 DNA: TGCAGCGTTGAAGAGGGAGAAGATACGCAGTATTTT. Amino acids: CSVEEGEDTQYF.

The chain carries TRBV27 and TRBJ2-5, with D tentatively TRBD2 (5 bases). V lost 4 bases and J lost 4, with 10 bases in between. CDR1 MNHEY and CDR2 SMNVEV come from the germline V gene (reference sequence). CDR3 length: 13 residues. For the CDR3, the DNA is TGTGCCAGCAGTTCCCGGGGAGTAGAGACCCAGTACTTC. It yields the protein CASSSRGVETQYF.

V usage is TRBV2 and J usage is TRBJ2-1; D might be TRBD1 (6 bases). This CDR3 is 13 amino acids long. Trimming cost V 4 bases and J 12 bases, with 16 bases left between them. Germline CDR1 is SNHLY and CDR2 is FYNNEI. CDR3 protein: CASSVGQGFWQFF. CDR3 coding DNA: TGTGCCAGCAGTGTCGGCCAGGGGTTTTGGCAGTTCTTC.

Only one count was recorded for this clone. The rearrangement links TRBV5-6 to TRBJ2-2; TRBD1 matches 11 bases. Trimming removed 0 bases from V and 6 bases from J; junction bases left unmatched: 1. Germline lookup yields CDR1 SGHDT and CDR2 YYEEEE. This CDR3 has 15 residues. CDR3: CASSLAGQGAGELFF. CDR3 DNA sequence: TGTGCCAGCAGCTTGGCGGGACAGGGGGCCGGGGAGCTGTTTTTT. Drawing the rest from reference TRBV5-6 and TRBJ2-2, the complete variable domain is DAGVTQSPTHLIKTRGQQVTLRCSPKSGHDTVSWYQQALGQGPQFIFQYYEEEERQRGNFPDRFSGHQFPNYSSELNVNALLLGDSALYLCASSLAGQGAGELFFGEGSRLTVL.

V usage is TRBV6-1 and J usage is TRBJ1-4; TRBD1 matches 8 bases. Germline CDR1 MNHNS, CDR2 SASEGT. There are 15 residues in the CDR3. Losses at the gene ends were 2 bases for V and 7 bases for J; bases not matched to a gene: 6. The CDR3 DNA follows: TGTGCCAGCAGTGAACAGGGGGCGGGGAGTGAAAAACTGTTTTTT. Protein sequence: CASSEQGAGSEKLFF.

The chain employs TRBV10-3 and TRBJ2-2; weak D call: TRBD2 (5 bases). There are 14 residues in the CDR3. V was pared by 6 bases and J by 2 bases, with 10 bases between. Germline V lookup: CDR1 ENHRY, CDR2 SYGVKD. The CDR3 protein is CAIRTTGNTGELFF. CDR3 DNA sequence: TGTGCCATCAGAACGACGGGAAACACCGGGGAGCTGTTTTTT.